This is a list of T cell receptor beta chains from one sample in a study of cytomegalovirus exposure and HLA in healthy donors. The repertoire was sequenced with immunoSEQ multiplex PCR; TCRdb's copy has only in-frame clones and lacks some. In all, the sample yields 80,000 to 95,000 clones. The sequenced material came from PBMCs. The receptors stem from a man aged 45-65 years in good health and CMV-seropositive. The CDR3 runs from the conserved cysteine through the conserved F or W. Fields, in order: J gene, CDR3 length, V gene, D gene, CDR3 DNA, CDR3 protein. D genes are given only for firm matches.

j_gene: TRBJ2-3
len: 12
v_gene: TRBV2
d_gene: NA
CDR3nt: TGTGCCAGCACCGAGGACAGCGATACGCAGTATTTT
CDR3aa: CASTEDSDTQYF

j_gene: TRBJ1-3
len: 13
v_gene: TRBV29-1
d_gene: NA
CDR3nt: TGCAGCGTTGTACAGCCGGCTGGAAACACCATATATTTT
CDR3aa: CSVVQPAGNTIYF

j_gene: TRBJ2-1
len: 15
v_gene: TRBV6-5
d_gene: TRBD2
CDR3nt: TGTGCCAGCAGTTACTCGAGCGGGAGGGCCGATGAGCAGTTCTTC
CDR3aa: CASSYSSGRADEQFF

j_gene: TRBJ1-1
len: 15
v_gene: TRBV2
d_gene: NA
CDR3nt: TGTGCCAGCATGGTACGGTTAACTATGAACACTGAAGCTTTCTTT
CDR3aa: CASMVRLTMNTEAFF

j_gene: TRBJ2-1
len: 15
v_gene: TRBV7-9
d_gene: NA
CDR3nt: TGTGCCAGCAGCTTAAGAGGGAGCTCCTACAATGAGCAGTTCTTC
CDR3aa: CASSLRGSSYNEQFF

j_gene: TRBJ1-2
len: 14
v_gene: TRBV9
d_gene: TRBD1
CDR3nt: TGTGCCAGCAGCGTCAGGGGGAATAACTATGGCTACACCTTC
CDR3aa: CASSVRGNNYGYTF

j_gene: TRBJ1-1
len: 13
v_gene: TRBV18
d_gene: NA
CDR3nt: TGTGCCAGCTCACCAACGGTGAACACTGAAGCTTTCTTT
CDR3aa: CASSPTVNTEAFF

j_gene: TRBJ2-1
len: 17
v_gene: TRBV15
d_gene: NA
CDR3nt: TGTGCCACCAGCAGACGGAGGTCTCTTAGCTCCTACAATGAGCAGTTCTTC
CDR3aa: CATSRRRSLSSYNEQFF

j_gene: TRBJ1-1
len: 14
v_gene: TRBV18
d_gene: TRBD1
CDR3nt: TGTGCCAGCTCACCCCCGACAGGGTTTACTGAAGCTTTCTTT
CDR3aa: CASSPPTGFTEAFF

j_gene: TRBJ1-5
len: 12
v_gene: TRBV30
d_gene: TRBD1
CDR3nt: TGTGCCTGTGACAGGGGTGGGCAGCCCCAGCATTTT
CDR3aa: CACDRGGQPQHF

j_gene: TRBJ2-3
len: 17
v_gene: TRBV5-1
d_gene: TRBD2
CDR3nt: TGCGCCAGCAGCCCGGGACTAGCAGGAGGAATATCAGATACGCAGTATTTT
CDR3aa: CASSPGLAGGISDTQYF

j_gene: TRBJ1-2
len: 11
v_gene: TRBV29-1
d_gene: NA
CDR3nt: TGCAGCGTGGACAGAAACTATGGCTACACCTTC
CDR3aa: CSVDRNYGYTF

j_gene: TRBJ1-2
len: 12
v_gene: TRBV30
d_gene: NA
CDR3nt: TGTGCCTGGACTTTAGGGGATTATGGCTACACCTTC
CDR3aa: CAWTLGDYGYTF

j_gene: TRBJ2-1
len: 13
v_gene: TRBV7-8
d_gene: NA
CDR3nt: TGTGCCAGCAGCACGGGGGTGGGCGATGAGCAGTTCTTC
CDR3aa: CASSTGVGDEQFF

j_gene: TRBJ2-3
len: 13
v_gene: TRBV29-1
d_gene: NA
CDR3nt: TGCAGCGTTGATAGGGGGGGAGCAGATACGCAGTATTTT
CDR3aa: CSVDRGGADTQYF

j_gene: TRBJ2-1
len: 16
v_gene: TRBV14
d_gene: NA
CDR3nt: TGTGCCAGCAGCCCATACGGGGTAAGCTCCTACAATGAGCAGTTCTTC
CDR3aa: CASSPYGVSSYNEQFF

j_gene: TRBJ2-1
len: 14
v_gene: TRBV28
d_gene: NA
CDR3nt: TGTGCCAGCAGTTCCCCCAGCTCCTACAATGAGCAGTTCTTC
CDR3aa: CASSSPSSYNEQFF

j_gene: TRBJ2-2
len: 14
v_gene: TRBV30
d_gene: TRBD1
CDR3nt: TGTGCCTGGAGCAGGGGGCGGCACACCGGGGAGCTGTTTTTT
CDR3aa: CAWSRGRHTGELFF

j_gene: TRBJ1-1
len: 14
v_gene: TRBV7-3
d_gene: NA
CDR3nt: TGTGCCAGCAGCTTAACAAGAGCCCACACTGAAGCTTTCTTT
CDR3aa: CASSLTRAHTEAFF

j_gene: TRBJ1-1
len: 13
v_gene: TRBV30
d_gene: NA
CDR3nt: TGTGCCTCCTCCCTCTCTCCGAACACTGAAGCTTTCTTT
CDR3aa: CASSLSPNTEAFF

j_gene: TRBJ1-1
len: 13
v_gene: TRBV5-5
d_gene: NA
CDR3nt: TGTGCCAGCAGCTTGTTAATGAACACTGAAGCTTTCTTT
CDR3aa: CASSLLMNTEAFF

j_gene: TRBJ2-7
len: 11
v_gene: TRBV18
d_gene: NA
CDR3nt: TGTGCCAGCTCACGCGATAACGAGCAGTACTTC
CDR3aa: CASSRDNEQYF

j_gene: TRBJ2-3
len: 12
v_gene: TRBV10-3
d_gene: NA
CDR3nt: TGTGCCATCAGTGAGTACGGGGATACGCAGTATTTT
CDR3aa: CAISEYGDTQYF

j_gene: TRBJ2-3
len: 14
v_gene: TRBV10-3
d_gene: NA
CDR3nt: TGTGCCATCAGTGGGTCTAGCGGCACAGATACGCAGTATTTT
CDR3aa: CAISGSSGTDTQYF

j_gene: TRBJ2-3
len: 16
v_gene: TRBV13
d_gene: TRBD2
CDR3nt: TGTGCCAGCAGCTTAGCGGGAGGGAGCCGCACAGATACGCAGTATTTT
CDR3aa: CASSLAGGSRTDTQYF

j_gene: TRBJ1-3
len: 14
v_gene: TRBV6-5
d_gene: TRBD1
CDR3nt: TGTGCCAGCAGCCGGACAGGGGCTGGAAACACCATATATTTT
CDR3aa: CASSRTGAGNTIYF

j_gene: TRBJ2-7
len: 16
v_gene: TRBV27
d_gene: TRBD2
CDR3nt: TGTGCCAGCAGTCCCTCCTTAGCGGGAGGGACCTACGAGCAGTACTTC
CDR3aa: CASSPSLAGGTYEQYF

j_gene: TRBJ2-3
len: 16
v_gene: TRBV29-1
d_gene: NA
CDR3nt: TGCAGCGCTTGGGGCGACGGAGGGGCTAGCACAGATACGCAGTATTTT
CDR3aa: CSAWGDGGASTDTQYF

j_gene: TRBJ2-5
len: 13
v_gene: TRBV7-6
d_gene: TRBD2
CDR3nt: TGTGCCAGCAGCTTACGGGGGGAGGAGACCCAGTACTTC
CDR3aa: CASSLRGEETQYF

j_gene: TRBJ2-3
len: 18
v_gene: TRBV19
d_gene: TRBD2
CDR3nt: TGTGCCAGTACCCAGACTAGCGGGAGTATGCTCAGCACAGATACGCAGTATTTT
CDR3aa: CASTQTSGSMLSTDTQYF

j_gene: TRBJ1-1
len: 17
v_gene: TRBV11-2
d_gene: NA
CDR3nt: TGTGCCAGCGGGACCCGGACGGACTACCTGGCGGGCACTGAAGCTTTCTTT
CDR3aa: CASGTRTDYLAGTEAFF

j_gene: TRBJ1-5
len: 13
v_gene: TRBV19
d_gene: NA
CDR3nt: TGTGCCAGTAGTCCCGCCGCCCACACGCCCCAGCATTTT
CDR3aa: CASSPAAHTPQHF

j_gene: TRBJ2-1
len: 15
v_gene: TRBV9
d_gene: TRBD1
CDR3nt: TGTGCCAGCAGCGCTGACAGGGCGACCTACAATGAGCAGTTCTTC
CDR3aa: CASSADRATYNEQFF

j_gene: TRBJ2-5
len: 15
v_gene: TRBV19
d_gene: TRBD1
CDR3nt: TGTGCCAGTAGTATACAATACAGGGGGCAAGAGACCCAGTACTTC
CDR3aa: CASSIQYRGQETQYF

j_gene: TRBJ1-1
len: 16
v_gene: TRBV11-3
d_gene: NA
CDR3nt: TGTGCCAGCAGCTTAGGCAGGGGCGGTCGTTACACTGAAGCTTTCTTT
CDR3aa: CASSLGRGGRYTEAFF

j_gene: TRBJ2-2
len: 15
v_gene: TRBV29-1
d_gene: NA
CDR3nt: TGCAGCGTCGGTCTGGGGCAGGCGAACACCGGGGAGCTGTTTTTT
CDR3aa: CSVGLGQANTGELFF

j_gene: TRBJ1-1
len: 14
v_gene: TRBV12-5
d_gene: TRBD1
CDR3nt: TGTGCTAGTGGTTTGTTGAACAGGGGGCCGGAGGCTTTCTTT
CDR3aa: CASGLLNRGPEAFF

j_gene: TRBJ1-3
len: 13
v_gene: TRBV2
d_gene: NA
CDR3nt: TGTGCCAGCAGTACATTATCTGGAAACACCATATATTTT
CDR3aa: CASSTLSGNTIYF

j_gene: TRBJ1-4
len: 13
v_gene: TRBV19
d_gene: NA
CDR3nt: TGTGCCAGTAGTATTCAGTTTAATGAAAAACTGTTTTTT
CDR3aa: CASSIQFNEKLFF